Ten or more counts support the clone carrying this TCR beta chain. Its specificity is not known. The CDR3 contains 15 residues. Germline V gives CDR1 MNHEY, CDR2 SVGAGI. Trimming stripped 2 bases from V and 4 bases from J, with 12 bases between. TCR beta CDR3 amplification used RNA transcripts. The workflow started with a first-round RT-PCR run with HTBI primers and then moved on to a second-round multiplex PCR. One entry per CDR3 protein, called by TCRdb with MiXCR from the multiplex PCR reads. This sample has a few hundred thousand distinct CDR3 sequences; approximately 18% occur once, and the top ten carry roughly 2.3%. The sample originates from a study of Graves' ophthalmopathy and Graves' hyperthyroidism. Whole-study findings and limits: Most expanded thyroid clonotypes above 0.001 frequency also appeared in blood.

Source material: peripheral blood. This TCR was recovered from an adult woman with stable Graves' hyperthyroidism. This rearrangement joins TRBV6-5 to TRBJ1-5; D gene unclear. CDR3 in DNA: TGTGCCAGCAGTTACCACCCCCGGGCGAATCAGCCCCAGCATTTT. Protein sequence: CASSYHPRANQPQHF.